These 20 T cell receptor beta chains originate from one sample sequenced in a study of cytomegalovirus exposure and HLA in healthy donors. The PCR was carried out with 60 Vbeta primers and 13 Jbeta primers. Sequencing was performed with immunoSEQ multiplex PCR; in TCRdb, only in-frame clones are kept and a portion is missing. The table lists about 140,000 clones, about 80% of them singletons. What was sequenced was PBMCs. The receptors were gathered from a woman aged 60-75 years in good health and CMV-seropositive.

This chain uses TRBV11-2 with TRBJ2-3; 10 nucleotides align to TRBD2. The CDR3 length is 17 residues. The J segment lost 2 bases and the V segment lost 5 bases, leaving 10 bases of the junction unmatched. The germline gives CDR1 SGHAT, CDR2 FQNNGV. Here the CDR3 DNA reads TGTGCCAGCAGCCAGGCGGGGCTAGCGGGGGACACAGATACGCAGTATTTT. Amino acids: CASSQAGLAGDTDTQYF.

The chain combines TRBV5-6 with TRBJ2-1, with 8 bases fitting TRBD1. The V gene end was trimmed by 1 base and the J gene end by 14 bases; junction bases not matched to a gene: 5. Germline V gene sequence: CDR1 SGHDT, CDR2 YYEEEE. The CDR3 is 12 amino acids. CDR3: CASSLWQGAKFF. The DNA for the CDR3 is TGTGCCAGCAGCTTGTGGCAGGGGGCTAAGTTCTTC.

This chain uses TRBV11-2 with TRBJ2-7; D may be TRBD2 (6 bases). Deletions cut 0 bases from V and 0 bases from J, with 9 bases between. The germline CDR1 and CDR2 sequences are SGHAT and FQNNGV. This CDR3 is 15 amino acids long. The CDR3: CASSLEVAVSYEQYF. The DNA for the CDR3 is TGTGCCAGCAGCTTAGAGGTAGCGGTCTCCTACGAGCAGTACTTC.

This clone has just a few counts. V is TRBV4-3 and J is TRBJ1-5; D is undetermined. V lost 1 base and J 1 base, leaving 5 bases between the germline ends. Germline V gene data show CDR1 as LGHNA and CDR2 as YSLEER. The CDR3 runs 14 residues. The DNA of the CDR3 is TGCGCCAGCAGCCAAGTCGGGAGCAATCAGCCCCAGCATTTT. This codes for CASSQVGSNQPQHF.

CDR3 coding DNA: TGTGCCTGGAGCACAGGGACCCCTGGAAACACCATATATTTT. This sequence encodes CAWSTGTPGNTIYF. The chain uses TRBV30 and TRBJ1-3, with TRBD1 as a possible D gene (6 bases). The CDR3 is 14 residues long. CDR1 is GTSNPN and CDR2 is SVGIG in the germline V gene (reference sequence). V dropped 3 bases and J dropped 2 bases, with 11 bases sitting between them. The full variable domain, its missing parts supplied by reference TRBV30 and TRBJ1-3, is SQTIHQWPATLVQPVGSPLSLECTVEGTSNPNLYWYRQAAGRGLQLLFYSVGIGQISSEVPQNLSASRPQDRQFILSSKKLLLSDSGFYLCAWSTGTPGNTIYFGEGSWLTVV.

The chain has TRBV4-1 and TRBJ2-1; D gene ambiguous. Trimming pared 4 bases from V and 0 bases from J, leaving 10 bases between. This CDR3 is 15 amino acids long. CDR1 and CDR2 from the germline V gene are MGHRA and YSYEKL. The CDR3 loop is CASSLLASSYNEQFF. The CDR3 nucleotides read TGCGCCAGCAGCCTCTTGGCCAGCTCCTACAATGAGCAGTTCTTC.

The CDR3 DNA reads TGTGCCAGCAGCCCCTATCGGGGGACTAGTAGGTACGAGCAGTACTTC. Amino acid sequence: CASSPYRGTSRYEQYF. The chain links TRBV4-2 to TRBJ2-7; 8 positions agree with TRBD2. The V and J ends lost 4 bases and 4 bases, in that order; junction bases with no gene match: 12. Germline lookup yields CDR1 LGHNA and CDR2 YNFKEQ. The CDR3 covers 16 residues.

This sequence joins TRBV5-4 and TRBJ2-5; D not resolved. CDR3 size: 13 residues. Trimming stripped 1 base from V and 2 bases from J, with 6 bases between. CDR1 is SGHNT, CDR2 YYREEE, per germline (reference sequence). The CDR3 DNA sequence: TGTGCCAGCAGCTTGTATGTACAAGAGACCCAGTACTTC. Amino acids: CASSLYVQETQYF.

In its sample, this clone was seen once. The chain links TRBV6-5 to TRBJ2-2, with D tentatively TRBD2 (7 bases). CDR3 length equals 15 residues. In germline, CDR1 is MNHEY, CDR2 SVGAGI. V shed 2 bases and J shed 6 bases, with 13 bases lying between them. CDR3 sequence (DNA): TGTGCCAGCAGTTACGCCAAGGGGGGGGCCGGGGAGCTGTTTTTT. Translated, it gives CASSYAKGGAGELFF.

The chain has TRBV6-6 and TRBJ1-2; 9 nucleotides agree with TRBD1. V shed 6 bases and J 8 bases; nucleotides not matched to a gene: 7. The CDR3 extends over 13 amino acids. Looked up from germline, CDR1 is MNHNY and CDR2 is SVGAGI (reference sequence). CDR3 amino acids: CASSRTGDSGYTF. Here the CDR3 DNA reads TGTGCCAGCAGCAGGACAGGGGATAGCGGCTACACCTTC.

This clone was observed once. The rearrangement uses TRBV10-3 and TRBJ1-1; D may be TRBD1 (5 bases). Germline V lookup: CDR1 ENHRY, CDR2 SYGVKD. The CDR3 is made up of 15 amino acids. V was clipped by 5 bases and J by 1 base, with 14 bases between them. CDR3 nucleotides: TGTGCCATCAGTCCTGAGGACAACACGAACACTGAAGCTTTCTTT. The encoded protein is CAISPEDNTNTEAFF.

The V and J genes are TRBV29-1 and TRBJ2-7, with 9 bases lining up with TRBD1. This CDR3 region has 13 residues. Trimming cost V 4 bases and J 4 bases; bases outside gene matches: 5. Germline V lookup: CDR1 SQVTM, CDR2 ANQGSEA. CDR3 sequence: CSVARGQGYEQYF. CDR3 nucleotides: TGCAGCGTTGCCCGGGGACAGGGTTACGAGCAGTACTTC.

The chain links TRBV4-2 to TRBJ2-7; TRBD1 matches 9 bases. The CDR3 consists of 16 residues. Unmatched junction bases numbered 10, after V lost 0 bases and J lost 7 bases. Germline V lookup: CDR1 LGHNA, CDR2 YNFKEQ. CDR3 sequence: CASSQDGTGRPEEQYF. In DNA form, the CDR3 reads TGTGCCAGCAGCCAAGATGGGACAGGGAGACCGGAGGAGCAGTACTTC.

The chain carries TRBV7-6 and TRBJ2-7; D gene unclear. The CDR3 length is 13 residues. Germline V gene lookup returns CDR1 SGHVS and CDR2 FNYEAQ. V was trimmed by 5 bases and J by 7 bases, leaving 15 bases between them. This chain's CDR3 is CASSPAEVWEQYF. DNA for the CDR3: TGTGCCAGCAGCCCAGCCGAGGTTTGGGAGCAGTACTTC.

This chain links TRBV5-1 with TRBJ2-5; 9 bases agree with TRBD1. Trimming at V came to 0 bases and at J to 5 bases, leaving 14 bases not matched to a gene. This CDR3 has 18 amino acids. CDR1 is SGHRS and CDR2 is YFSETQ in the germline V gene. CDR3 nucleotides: TGCGCCAGCAGCTTGGAGGGACAGGGCCCTGGCAGAGCGGAGACCCAGTACTTC. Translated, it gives CASSLEGQGPGRAETQYF.

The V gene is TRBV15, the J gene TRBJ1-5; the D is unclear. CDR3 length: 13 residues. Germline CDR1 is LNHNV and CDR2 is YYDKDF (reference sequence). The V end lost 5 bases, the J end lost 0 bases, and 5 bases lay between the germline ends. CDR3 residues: CATSWSSNQPQHF. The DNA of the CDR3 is TGTGCCACCAGCTGGAGTAGCAATCAGCCCCAGCATTTT.

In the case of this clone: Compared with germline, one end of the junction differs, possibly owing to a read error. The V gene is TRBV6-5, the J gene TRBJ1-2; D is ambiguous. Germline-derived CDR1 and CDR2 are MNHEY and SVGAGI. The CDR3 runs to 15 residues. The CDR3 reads CAGSAVIGSDYGYTF. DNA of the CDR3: TGTGCCGGCAGTGCTGTGATAGGGAGTGACTATGGCTACACCTTC.

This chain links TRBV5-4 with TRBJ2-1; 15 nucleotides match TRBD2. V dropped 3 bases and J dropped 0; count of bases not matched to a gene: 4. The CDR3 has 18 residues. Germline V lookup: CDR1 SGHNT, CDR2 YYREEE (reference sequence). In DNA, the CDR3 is TGTGCCAGCAGCTCCGGACTAGCGGGGGGGAGCTCCTACAATGAGCAGTTCTTC. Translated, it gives CASSSGLAGGSSYNEQFF.

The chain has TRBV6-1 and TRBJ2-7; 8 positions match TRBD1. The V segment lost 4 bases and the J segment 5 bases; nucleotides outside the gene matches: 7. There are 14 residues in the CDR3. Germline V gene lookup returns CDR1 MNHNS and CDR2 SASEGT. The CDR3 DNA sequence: TGTGCCAGCAGTGGTCAGGGGGCTGTCAACGAGCAGTACTTC. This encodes CASSGQGAVNEQYF.

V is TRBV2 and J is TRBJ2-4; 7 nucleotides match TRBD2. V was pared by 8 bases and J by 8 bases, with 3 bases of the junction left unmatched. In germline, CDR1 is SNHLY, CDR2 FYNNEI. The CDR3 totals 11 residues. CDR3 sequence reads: CASAGVDIQYF. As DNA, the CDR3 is TGTGCCAGCGCGGGAGTGGACATTCAGTACTTC.